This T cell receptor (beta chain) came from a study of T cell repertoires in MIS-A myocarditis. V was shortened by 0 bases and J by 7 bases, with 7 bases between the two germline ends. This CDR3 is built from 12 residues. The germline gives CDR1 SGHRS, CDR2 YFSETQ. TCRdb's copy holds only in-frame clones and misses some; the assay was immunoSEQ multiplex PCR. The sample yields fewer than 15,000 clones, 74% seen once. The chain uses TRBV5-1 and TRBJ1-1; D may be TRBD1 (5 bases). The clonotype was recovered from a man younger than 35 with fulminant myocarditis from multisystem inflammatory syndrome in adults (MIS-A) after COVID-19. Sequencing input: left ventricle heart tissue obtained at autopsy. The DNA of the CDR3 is TGCGCCAGCAGCTTGGGTAGGGGTGAAGCTTTCTTT. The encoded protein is CASSLGRGEAFF.